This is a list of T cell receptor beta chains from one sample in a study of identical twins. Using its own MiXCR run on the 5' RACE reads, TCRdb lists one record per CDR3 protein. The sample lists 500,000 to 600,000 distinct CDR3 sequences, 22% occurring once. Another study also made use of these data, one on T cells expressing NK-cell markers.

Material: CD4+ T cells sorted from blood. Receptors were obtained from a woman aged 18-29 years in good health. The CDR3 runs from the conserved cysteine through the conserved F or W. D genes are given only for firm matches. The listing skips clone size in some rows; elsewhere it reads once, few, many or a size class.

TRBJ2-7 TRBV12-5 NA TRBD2 TGTGCTAGTGGTTTCCGCGGGGGATACGAGCAGTACTTC CASGFRGGYEQYF
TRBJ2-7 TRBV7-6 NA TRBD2 TGTGCCAGCAGCTTTAGCGGGGCATACGAGCAGTACTTC CASSFSGAYEQYF
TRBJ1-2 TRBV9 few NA TGTGCCAGCAGCGTAGTGGAAGGGTTAAGCGGTGGCTACACCTTC CASSVVEGLSGGYTF
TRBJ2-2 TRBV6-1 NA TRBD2 TGTGCCAGCGAAGAAACGGGGGGGCCCAACGGGGAGCTGTTTTTT CASEETGGPNGELFF
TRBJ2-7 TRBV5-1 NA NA TGCGCCAGCAGCAGGTCCGGGACACTCATCGAGCAGTACTTC CASSRSGTLIEQYF
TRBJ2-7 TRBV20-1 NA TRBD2 TGCAGTGCTAGAGTAGCGGGGGTCTCCTACGAGCAGTACTTC CSARVAGVSYEQYF
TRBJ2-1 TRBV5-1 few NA TGCGCCAGCAGCTCGGTAGGACTCAGCTCCTACAATGAGCAGTTCTTC CASSSVGLSSYNEQFF
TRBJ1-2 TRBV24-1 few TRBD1 TGTGCCACCAGTGATTCGCCTGGGGCGGACAGGAATCAATTTAACTATGGCTACACCTTC CATSDSPGADRNQFNYGYTF
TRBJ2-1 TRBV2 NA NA TGTGCCAGCAGGTTTGAACGGGGGTCGTACAATGAGCAGTTCTTC CASRFERGSYNEQFF
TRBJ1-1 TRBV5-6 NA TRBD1 TGTGCCAGCAGCTTGCCGGGACAGGTAAACACTGAAGCTTTCTTT CASSLPGQVNTEAFF
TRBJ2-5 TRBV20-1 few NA TGCAGTGCTCATTTAGGGCCCCCCATGGAGACCCAGTACTTC CSAHLGPPMETQYF
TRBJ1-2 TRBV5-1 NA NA TGCGCCAGCAGCTTGCTATGGGGTGACGGCTACACCTTC CASSLLWGDGYTF
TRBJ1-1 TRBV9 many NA TGTGCCAGCAGCGTAGACCTTAACCCCAGGTGGGCTGAAGCTTTCTTT CASSVDLNPRWAEAFF
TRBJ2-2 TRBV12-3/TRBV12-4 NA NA TGTGCCAGCAGTTTAGGGCTGGAGGGGAGCGGGGAGCTGTTTTTT CASSLGLEGSGELFF
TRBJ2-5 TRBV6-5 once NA TGTGCCAGCAGTTGGACAGAGCTCGGGGAGACCCAGTACTTC CASSWTELGETQYF
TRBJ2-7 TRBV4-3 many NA TGCGCCAGCAGCCAAGAACTAGCACCCACCTACGAGCAGTACTTC CASSQELAPTYEQYF
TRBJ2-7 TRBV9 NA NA TGTGCCAGCAGCCCCCAAGGTGCCCACAGGGCGTACGAGCAGTACTTC CASSPQGAHRAYEQYF
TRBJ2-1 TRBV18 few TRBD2 TGTGCCAGCTCAGACCGCCCTAGCGGTCCGTCCTACAATGAGCAGTTCTTC CASSDRPSGPSYNEQFF
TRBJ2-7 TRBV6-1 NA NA TGTGCCAGCACCACGCCGGAGGGTTTCTACGAGCAGTACTTC CASTTPEGFYEQYF
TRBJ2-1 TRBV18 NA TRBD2 TGTGCCAGCTCACCGACCGGGACTAGTGTGCATGAGCAGTTCTTC CASSPTGTSVHEQFF
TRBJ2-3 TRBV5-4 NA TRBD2 TGTGCCAGCAGGGAGACTAGCGGGACGTCCACAGATACGCAGTATTTT CASRETSGTSTDTQYF
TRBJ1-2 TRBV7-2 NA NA TGTGCCAGCAGCTTAGGTTACGGTAGCGGCCGCCGAGGCTACACCTTC CASSLGYGSGRRGYTF
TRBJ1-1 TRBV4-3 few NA TGCGCCAGCAGCCAAGTCGGCGCAGCGAACACTGAAGCTTTCTTT CASSQVGAANTEAFF
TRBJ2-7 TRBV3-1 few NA TGTGCCAGCAGCCAAGACCTTACGACGGCCGAGCAGTACTTC CASSQDLTTAEQYF
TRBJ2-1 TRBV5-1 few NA TGCGCCAGCAGCTCCACTCGAGGGTCTAATGAGCAGTTCTTC CASSSTRGSNEQFF
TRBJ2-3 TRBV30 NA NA TGTGCCTGGAGTGAGGGGTTTCAGGTTACGCAGTATTTT CAWSEGFQVTQYF
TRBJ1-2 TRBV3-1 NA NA TGTGCCAGCAGCCGAATAGTCGGGTTTTATGGCTACACCTTC CASSRIVGFYGYTF
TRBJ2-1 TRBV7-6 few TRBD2 TGTGCCAGCAGCTTAGGGGGTAAGGGCGGGGGCTACAATGAGCAGTTCTTC CASSLGGKGGGYNEQFF
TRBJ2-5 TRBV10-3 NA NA TGTGCCATCAGCGCTTCTACGGAGACCCAGTACTTC CAISASTETQYF
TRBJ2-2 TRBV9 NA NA TGTGCCAGCAGCGCCCGGGGGCCCACCGGGGAGCTGTTTTTT CASSARGPTGELFF
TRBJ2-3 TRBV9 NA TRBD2 TGTGCCAGCAGCACTACCCCGACTAGCCAGGATACGCAGTATTTT CASSTTPTSQDTQYF
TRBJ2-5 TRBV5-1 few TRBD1 TGCGCCAGCAGCTTGGAGTTAAGACAGGGAAGGAGAGAGACCCAGTACTTC CASSLELRQGRRETQYF
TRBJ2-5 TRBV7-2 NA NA TGTGCCAGCAGCGGAAGGACGGGCTTTGAGACCCAGTACTTC CASSGRTGFETQYF
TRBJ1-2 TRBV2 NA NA TGTGCCAGGAAGGACAAGATGGGACCCTATGGCTACACCTTC CARKDKMGPYGYTF
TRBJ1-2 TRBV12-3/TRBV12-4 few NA TGTGCCAGCAGTTTAGTGGCGAGTGGCTACACCTTC CASSLVASGYTF
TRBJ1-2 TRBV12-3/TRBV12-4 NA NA TGTGCCAGCAGTCCTATGACAGGAGTACATGGCTACACCTTC CASSPMTGVHGYTF
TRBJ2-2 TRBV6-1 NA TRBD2 TGTGCCAGCAGTAAACCGGGACTAGCGGGACTGGGCGGGGAGCTGTTTTTT CASSKPGLAGLGGELFF
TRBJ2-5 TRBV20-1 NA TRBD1 TGCAGTGCTAGGGGCCCGGACAGGTTGGGCCAGTACTTC CSARGPDRLGQYF
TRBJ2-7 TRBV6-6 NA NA TGTGCCAGCAGTACCGCAAGGACAGAGACCTACGAGCAGTACTTC CASSTARTETYEQYF
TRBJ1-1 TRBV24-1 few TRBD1 TGTGCCACCAGTGATCGATTGGACAGGGATCGTAGGGGCCTTGAAGCTTTCTTT CATSDRLDRDRRGLEAFF
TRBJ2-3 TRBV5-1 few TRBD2 TGCGCCAGCAGCGGAGGGACTAGCGGAAACACAGATACGCAGTATTTT CASSGGTSGNTDTQYF
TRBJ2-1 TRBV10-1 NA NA TGCGCCAGCAGTCTCGGAAGGGGATCGGGACGCAATGAGCAGTTCTTC CASSLGRGSGRNEQFF
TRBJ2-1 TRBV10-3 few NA TGTGCCATCAGTGATGGGACGGTGCAGTTCTTC CAISDGTVQFF
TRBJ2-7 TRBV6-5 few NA TGTGCCAGCAGTTACTCGATATACGGGGTAAACGAGCAGTACTTC CASSYSIYGVNEQYF
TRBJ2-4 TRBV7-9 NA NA TGTGCCAGCAGCCCCAAGGCGGGACAAAACATTCAGTACTTC CASSPKAGQNIQYF
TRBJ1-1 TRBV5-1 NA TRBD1 TGCGCCAGCAGCCGGGGTGGAAGGGGGCAGACTGAAGCTTTCTTT CASSRGGRGQTEAFF
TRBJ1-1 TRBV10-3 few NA TGTGCCATCAGTGATAGGGCGAACACTGAAGCTTTCTTT CAISDRANTEAFF
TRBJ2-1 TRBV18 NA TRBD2 TGTGCCAGCTCGCCCGGGACTAGCGGGAGGCATGAGCAGTTCTTC CASSPGTSGRHEQFF
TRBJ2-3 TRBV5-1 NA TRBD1 TGCGCCAGCAGCTTGCAGGGGGCCCCCACAGATACGCAGTATTTT CASSLQGAPTDTQYF